This record concerns one TCR beta chain sequence. Its antigen is not identified. The sample comes from a study of OX40 agonist ivuxolimab in advanced cancers. As for the study in general: Allowance was made for prior anti-PD-1, anti-PD-L1 or anti-CTLA-4 therapy, and roughly 39% had some. Of the patients, three showed partial responses, one with hepatocellular carcinoma and two with cutaneous melanoma. Notes on the study in general: Low normalized T-cell clonal expansion was additionally recorded for some nonresponders.

Sequenced by immunoSEQ multiplex PCR; TCRdb stores in-frame clones only, minus some. The data show around 85,000 clones, with 91% seen just once and around 1.5% held by the top ten. Trimming took off 2 bases at V and 7 bases at J, with 17 bases between the two ends. The CDR3 spans 15 residues. CDR1 is MNHNS and CDR2 is SASEGT in the germline V gene. The sequencing here drew on CD4+ or CD8+ T cells sorted from blood, taken in a trial of the OX40 agonist ivuxolimab. The receptor comes from an adult with an advanced solid tumor such as melanoma, head and neck, liver or kidney cancer. The chain carries TRBV6-1 and TRBJ1-2, with D unclear. The CDR3 protein is CASSESALLDCGYTF. The CDR3 nucleotides are TGTGCCAGCAGTGAATCGGCCCTGCTTGACTGTGGCTACACCTTC.